This T cell receptor (beta chain) was captured in a study of CD8 T cells in ankylosing spondylitis. Study-level findings and limits: In ankylosing spondylitis blood, a motif of roughly 8 highly homologous TCR beta variants appeared characteristic. Relatively rare in peripheral blood, disease-linked clones were also CD8+.

Many counts were recorded for this clonotype. As yet, its antigen is unknown. V was pared by 5 bases and J by 2 bases, with 9 bases between. Germline loops: CDR1 MDHEN, CDR2 SYDVKM. The CDR3 length is 13 residues. Researchers built TCR beta libraries using quantitative 5'-RACE with molecular barcodes. TCRdb reanalysed the 5' RACE reads using MiXCR and keeps one entry per CDR3 protein. Found here are approximately 220,000 distinct CDR3 sequences, around 25% of them singletons; the top ten hold 6.6%. The source of this sequence is a male donor with ankylosing spondylitis or in good health (not recorded which). The sample comprised blood, either unsorted or a sorted T cell fraction (not recorded which). This chain uses TRBV28 with TRBJ2-5, with no clear D. This chain's CDR3 is CASSQDRQETQYF. DNA of the CDR3: TGTGCCAGCAGTCAGGACCGGCAAGAGACCCAGTACTTC.